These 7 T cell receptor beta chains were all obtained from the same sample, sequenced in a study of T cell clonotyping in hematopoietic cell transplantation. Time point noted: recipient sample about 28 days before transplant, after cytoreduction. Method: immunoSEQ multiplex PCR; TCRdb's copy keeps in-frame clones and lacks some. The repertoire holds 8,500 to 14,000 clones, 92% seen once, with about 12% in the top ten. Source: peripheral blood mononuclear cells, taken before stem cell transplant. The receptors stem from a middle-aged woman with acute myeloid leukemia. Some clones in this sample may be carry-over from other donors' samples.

CDR3 sequence: CASSLRGGGYEQYF. CDR3 DNA sequence: TGTGCCAGCAGCCTTAGGGGAGGGGGCTACGAGCAGTACTTC. The V call is TRBV7-9, the J call TRBJ2-7, with D maybe TRBD2 (7 bases). Trimming took off 5 bases at V and 3 bases at J, with 14 bases between the two ends. CDR1 and CDR2 (germline): SEHNR, FQNEAQ (reference sequence). The CDR3 runs to 14 residues.

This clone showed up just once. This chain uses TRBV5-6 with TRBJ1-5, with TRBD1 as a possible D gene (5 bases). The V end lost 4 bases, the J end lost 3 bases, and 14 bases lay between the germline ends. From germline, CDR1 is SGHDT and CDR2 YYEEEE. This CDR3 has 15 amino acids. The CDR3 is CASSTNKGPNQPQHF. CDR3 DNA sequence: TGTGCCAGCAGCACAAATAAGGGGCCCAATCAGCCCCAGCATTTT.

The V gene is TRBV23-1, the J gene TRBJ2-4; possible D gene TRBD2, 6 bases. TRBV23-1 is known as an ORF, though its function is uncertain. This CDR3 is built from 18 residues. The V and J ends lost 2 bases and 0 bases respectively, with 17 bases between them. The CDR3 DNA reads TGCGCCAGCAGTCAACCACCGGGACTTGAACTAGCCAAAAACATTCAGTACTTC. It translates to CASSQPPGLELAKNIQYF.

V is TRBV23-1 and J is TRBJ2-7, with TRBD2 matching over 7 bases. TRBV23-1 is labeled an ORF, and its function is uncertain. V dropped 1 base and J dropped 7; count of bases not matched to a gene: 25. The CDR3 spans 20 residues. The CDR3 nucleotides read TGCGCCAGCAGTCAATATCCCATCCCTGTACTAGCGTGGATCCCTTGGGAGCAGTACTTC. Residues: CASSQYPIPVLAWIPWEQYF.

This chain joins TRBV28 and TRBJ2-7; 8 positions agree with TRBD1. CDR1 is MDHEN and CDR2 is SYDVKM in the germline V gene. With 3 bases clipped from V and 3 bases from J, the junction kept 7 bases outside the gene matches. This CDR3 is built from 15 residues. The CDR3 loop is CASSLDRVLDYEQYF. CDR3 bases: TGTGCCAGCAGTTTGGACAGGGTCCTCGACTACGAGCAGTACTTC.

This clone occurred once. This CDR3 is CATSRGGQGQGGELFF. The CDR3 DNA reads as TGTGCCACCAGCAGAGGTGGGCAGGGGCAAGGCGGGGAGCTGTTTTTT. This chain joins TRBV15 and TRBJ2-2, with D possibly matching TRBD1 (6 bases). The CDR3 spans 16 residues. CDR1 and CDR2 (germline): LNHNV, YYDKDF (reference sequence). The V gene lost 1 base and the J gene lost 7 bases, with 16 bases spanning the gap.

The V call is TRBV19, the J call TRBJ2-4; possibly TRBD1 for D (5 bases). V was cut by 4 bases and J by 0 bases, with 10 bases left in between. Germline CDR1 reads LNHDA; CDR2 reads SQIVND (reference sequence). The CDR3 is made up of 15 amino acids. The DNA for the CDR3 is TGTGCCAGTAGTACACAGGCGAGAGCCAAAAACATTCAGTACTTC. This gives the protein CASSTQARAKNIQYF.